The text below deals with one T cell receptor (beta chain). Its cognate antigen has yet to be identified. Within one base of it there is no much larger clone, and no base qualities were kept. The data were taken from a study of blood T cell repertoires in COVID-19 (dated by TCRdb to about 2020). Study-wide context: ImmuneRACE Cohort 3 recovered participants were defined by two consecutive negative NP/OP PCR tests, healthcare professional clearance, or symptom resolution. The collaborator samples originated in the United States, Italy and Spain and spanned the acute and convalescent phases of COVID-19. The material from the prospective study consisted of cDNA or gDNA derived from T cells, B-cell-depleted T cells, or PBMCs. The dataset comprised deeply sampled blood TCRbeta repertoires from subjects exposed to, actively infected with, or recovered from COVID-19. A freely available public database, intended as a resource for researchers studying the immune response to SARS-CoV-2, is where the repertoires were released. The samples were drawn from two sources: the first 160 participants of the ongoing ImmuneRACE study, and some 1,300 subjects contributed by 6 global collaborators. The sample metadata nearly always contained a de-identified subject ID, COVID-19 status, age in years and sex. Where available, HLA class I and class II types were obtained from metadata supplied by the sample provider rather than from assay-based typing. The paper's findings and limits, for the study overall: Clinical and demographic metadata were provided uncurated, with the amount varying by source and participant.

Enrolling through a virtual design, the prospective study's participants ranged in age from about 18 to 100 years and lived across 24 United States geographic areas. Cohort assignment in the prospective study relied on participant-reported clinical history from a screening survey and a study questionnaire. In the prospective study, mobile phlebotomists collected whole blood, serum and a nasopharyngeal or oropharyngeal swab from each participant. Over an approximately 2-month period, participants in the prospective study had the option of providing additional blood draws and questionnaires. Blood samples from the prospective study were shipped frozen or at room temperature prior to DNA extraction. The immunoSEQ Assay, a bias-controlled multiplex PCR, was used to amplify TCRbeta CDR3 regions from genomic DNA. As for the original processing: The number of nucleated cells in each sample was estimated from the amplification of reference gene primers within the assay. To quantify the absolute abundance of each unique TCRbeta CDR3 rearrangement, sequence reads were collapsed and filtered. Productive Simpson clonality was computed per sample as the square root of Simpson's diversity index over productive rearrangements. In its TCRdb copy, this immuneACCESS table keeps in-frame sequences only and misses some clones. Where compared with another copy, unresolved V genes explain less than half of these, and the others have no known cause. That table is the source of V, J and clone size, and D and trimming were worked out from the DNA. The sample table holds hundreds of thousands of clones, of which more than 70% were seen once. 1.5% to 2% of the sample lies in the top ten.

V is clipped by 2 bases and J by 6 bases, and the sequence between their germline boundaries is 14 bases long. The germline V gene yields MDHEN for CDR1 and SYDVKM for CDR2. The CDR3 runs 15 amino acids, cysteine and phenylalanine included. Kept here is only the CDR3 DNA, which spans 45 bases and is read in frame from base 1. The source is a man aged 35 to 55 in a cohort exposed to, infected with or recovered from COVID-19 (not recorded which). Sequencing was done on a sample of PBMCs or T cells enriched from blood (not recorded which). The rearranged chain carries TRBV28 and TRBJ1-3, with TRBD1 as a weak D call on 6 bases. The CDR3 loop reads CASSLTRGPTNTIYF. In nucleotides, the sequence is TGTGCCAGCAGTTTAACGCGGGGGCCCACAAACACCATATATTTT. The entire variable domain, with the stretches around the CDR3 drawn from the reference TRBV28 and TRBJ1-3 proteins, is DVKVTQSSRYLVKRTGEKVFLECVQDMDHENMFWYRQDPGLGLRLIYFSYDVKMKEKGDIPEGYSVSREKKERFSLILESASTNQTSMYLCASSLTRGPTNTIYFGEGSWLTVV.